The 18 T cell receptor beta chains below were found in one sample sequenced in a study of T cells in Graves' hyperthyroidism and ophthalmopathy. Template material for amplifying TCR beta CDR3 regions consisted of RNA transcripts. HTBI primers were the set used in a first-round RT-PCR of the TCR CDR3. Each CDR3 protein gets one entry after TCRdb re-called the multiplex PCR reads with MiXCR. The sample has 470,000 or so distinct CDR3 sequences, around 21% seen once; the top ten hold roughly 29%. The material sequenced was blood. The receptors derive from a man aged 18 to 29 with Graves' hyperthyroidism.

This chain joins TRBV6-5 and TRBJ2-2, with D perhaps matching TRBD2 (5 bases). V lost 0 bases to trimming and J lost 5 bases, with 7 bases between them. Germline assignment: CDR1 MNHEY and CDR2 SVGAGI. The CDR3 runs 14 residues. As DNA, the CDR3 is TGTGCCAGCAGTTACTCACCGGGAACCGGGGAGCTGTTTTTT. The encoded protein is CASSYSPGTGELFF.

This clonotype occurred many times. This rearrangement joins TRBV24-1 to TRBJ2-7; 9 nucleotides align to TRBD1. Germline V gene sequence: CDR1 KGHDR, CDR2 SFDVKD. V dropped 2 bases and J dropped 2; count of bases not matched to a gene: 3. The CDR3 totals 15 residues. The CDR3 coding sequence is TGTGCCACCAGTGATTCGCGGACAGGGGCCTACGAGCAGTACTTC. It translates to CATSDSRTGAYEQYF.

This clonotype was recorded at least ten times. V usage is TRBV6-2 or TRBV6-3 and J usage is TRBJ1-1; unclear D gene. The V gene's germline CDR1 is MNHEY and CDR2 SVGEGT. Trimming removed 2 bases at V and 6 bases at J, with 16 bases between. The CDR3 contains 15 residues. The CDR3 is CASSYGRSVGAEAFF. CDR3 nucleotide sequence: TGTGCCAGCAGTTACGGCCGGTCCGTGGGAGCTGAAGCTTTCTTT.

This clonotype was counted ten times or more. The chain is built from TRBV6-5 and TRBJ2-7, with 8 bases identical to TRBD1. Germline CDR1 MNHEY, CDR2 SVGAGI. V trimming: 10 bases; J trimming: 5 bases; junction bases outside the gene matches: 10. The CDR3 is 13 residues long. The CDR3 DNA reads as TGTGCCACCGCTTCTGACAGGGGTAACGAGCAGTACTTC. As protein: CATASDRGNEQYF.

This clonotype was seen at least ten times. The chain is built from TRBV7-9 and TRBJ2-5; 9 bases are shared with TRBD2. Germline CDR1 reads SEHNR; CDR2 reads FQNEAQ (reference sequence). J lost 4 bases, V lost 3 bases, and 6 bases had no gene match. The CDR3 has 15 amino acids. This chain's CDR3 is CASSFGTSKGETQYF. The CDR3 coding sequence is TGTGCCAGCAGCTTCGGGACTAGCAAGGGAGAGACCCAGTACTTC.

Ten or more counts support this clonotype. The rearrangement links TRBV27 to TRBJ2-7; 8 bases are a match to TRBD1. Unmatched junction bases numbered 8, after V lost 6 bases and J lost 4 bases. Germline assignment: CDR1 MNHEY and CDR2 SMNVEV (reference sequence). This CDR3 is 14 amino acids long. The CDR3 bases are TGTGCCAGCAGCCCTCAGGGGGCTGGATACGAGCAGTACTTC. Protein: CASSPQGAGYEQYF.

This clonotype has a count of ten or more. The chain employs TRBV12-3 or TRBV12-4 and TRBJ1-1; D possibly corresponds to TRBD1 (5 bases). The CDR3 is 15 amino acids. Trimming left V 4 bases short and J 0 bases short, with 12 bases between. CDR3 bases: TGTGCCAGCAGTTACCTGGGACGGATGAACACTGAAGCTTTCTTT. This translates into CASSYLGRMNTEAFF.

This clonotype was seen at least ten times. J is TRBJ2-5 and V is TRBV12-3 or TRBV12-4, with D uncertain. The length of the CDR3 is 13 residues. With 7 bases removed from V and 2 bases from J, the gap between germline ends came to 11 bases. CDR3: CASNPDEQETQYF. The CDR3 DNA follows: TGTGCCAGCAATCCCGACGAGCAAGAGACCCAGTACTTC.

Ten or more counts support this clonotype. The chain employs TRBV19 and TRBJ1-5; D might be TRBD1 (5 bases). Germline V CDR1 and CDR2: LNHDA, SQIVND (reference sequence). The CDR3 has 11 residues. The V end was cut by 7 bases, the J end by 10 bases, with 11 bases between. The CDR3 DNA is TGTGCCAGTACCGGGGGGGGACCCCAGCATTTT. This sequence encodes CASTGGGPQHF.

This clonotype has a count of ten or more. The chain couples TRBV19 to TRBJ1-5, with TRBD1 identical over 7 bases. V gave up 3 bases and J gave up 6 bases; unmatched junction bases: 11. CDR1 LNHDA and CDR2 SQIVND come from the germline V gene (reference sequence). This CDR3 has 16 amino acids. CDR3 DNA sequence: TGTGCCAGTAGTATCGGGCTCAGGGGGGATCCTCAGCCCCAGCATTTT. As protein: CASSIGLRGDPQPQHF.

This clonotype was counted at least ten times. This chain joins TRBV6-1 and TRBJ2-5; the D gene is possibly TRBD2 (6 bases). CDR3 size: 13 residues. Germline V gene sequence: CDR1 MNHNS, CDR2 SASEGT. Deletions cut 6 bases from V and 2 bases from J, with 10 bases between. The CDR3 sequence is CASSHGSQETQYF. In DNA form, the CDR3 reads TGTGCCAGCAGCCACGGGAGTCAAGAGACCCAGTACTTC.

V usage is TRBV24-1 and J usage is TRBJ1-1, with TRBD1 matching over 9 bases. V shed 4 bases, J shed 6 bases, and the junction held 2 bases outside the gene matches. Looked up from germline, CDR1 is KGHDR and CDR2 is SFDVKD. This CDR3 comprises 13 residues. The CDR3 is CATSEGDRAEAFF. Here the CDR3 DNA reads TGTGCCACCAGTGAAGGGGACAGGGCTGAAGCTTTCTTT.

A remark on this clonotype: Since a much larger clone is just one base distant, this may be a read error. No conserved phenylalanine or tryptophan is present at the end of the CDR3, so a read error is the likely explanation. The chain couples TRBV28 to TRBJ2-4, with D perhaps matching TRBD1 (8 bases). Germline CDR1 reads MDHEN; CDR2 reads SYDVKM. The V and J ends lost 5 bases and 0 bases respectively, with 14 bases between them. The CDR3 totals 16 residues. DNA of the CDR3: TGTGCCAGCAGTACAGGGGGGGCTTTAGCCAAAAACATTCAGTACTCC. This translates into CASSTGGALAKNIQYS.

This clonotype was seen ten or more times. The chain is built from TRBV2 and TRBJ1-1; TRBD1 matches 7 bases. The V gene's germline CDR1 is SNHLY and CDR2 FYNNEI. V shed 7 bases and J 2 bases; nucleotides not matched to a gene: 7. The CDR3 covers 14 residues. CDR3 region: CASTWDSQNTEAFF. The CDR3 DNA is TGTGCCAGCACCTGGGACAGCCAAAACACTGAAGCTTTCTTT.

This clonotype showed up many times. CDR3 residues: CASSEGPSYEQYF. The CDR3 nucleotides are TGTGCCAGCAGTGAAGGACCGAGTTACGAGCAGTACTTC. The chain couples TRBV6-1 to TRBJ2-7; D gene ambiguous. Trimming stripped 1 base from V and 4 bases from J, with 8 bases between. CDR1 is MNHNS, CDR2 SASEGT, per germline. This CDR3 region has 13 residues.

This clonotype has ten or more counts. J is TRBJ2-7 and V is TRBV2; unclear D gene. This CDR3 contains 11 residues. Trimming stripped 5 bases from V and 5 bases from J, with 7 bases between. Germline V lookup: CDR1 SNHLY, CDR2 FYNNEI. The CDR3 here is CASSLSHEQYF. DNA of the CDR3: TGTGCCAGCAGTCTCAGCCACGAGCAGTACTTC.

This clonotype has a count of ten or more. The J gene is TRBJ1-1, the V gene TRBV20-1; TRBD1 agrees at 8 bases. The CDR3 is 15 amino acids. Germline V gene lookup returns CDR1 DFQATT and CDR2 SNEGSKA (reference sequence). V lost 3 bases, J lost 3 bases, and 9 bases stayed unmatched. CDR3 coding DNA: TGCAGTGCTAGGGCGCGGACAGGGATGGACACTGAAGCTTTCTTT. Its translation is CSARARTGMDTEAFF.

This clonotype was detected ten times or more. The chain uses TRBV20-1 and TRBJ1-2, with 7 bases matching TRBD1. The trim removed 5 bases at V and 3 bases at J, leaving 12 bases unmatched. The length of the CDR3 is 15 residues. The V gene's germline CDR1 is DFQATT and CDR2 SNEGSKA (reference sequence). Written as DNA, the CDR3 is TGCAGTGCTCCTCCCGACAGGGATCCCGACTATGGCTACACCTTC. Amino acid sequence: CSAPPDRDPDYGYTF.